This is a list of T cell receptor beta chains from one sample in a study of blood T cell repertoires in COVID-19. The protocol was immunoSEQ multiplex PCR, while the TCRdb copy is restricted to in-frame clones and leaves out a portion. In the table there are 200,000 to 300,000 clones, nearly 85% of which are singletons. Material: peripheral blood. These receptors were obtained from a human donor in a cohort sampled during active COVID-19. The CDR3 runs from the conserved cysteine through the conserved F or W. The D gene is left open where the match is weak. Clone size is shown for a subset of rows, as once, few, many or a class of expanded clone.

TRBV12-3/TRBV12-4	TRBJ1-3	-	-	TGTGCCAGCCGGTCATCCTCTGGAAACACCATATATTTT	CASRSSSGNTIYF
TRBV18	TRBJ1-3	-	-	TGTGCCAGCTCACCACAGAGTTCAGGAAACACCATATATTTT	CASSPQSSGNTIYF
TRBV9	TRBJ2-2	-	-	TGTGCCAGCAGCCCTCAGCGACTTAACACCGGGGAGCTGTTTTTT	CASSPQRLNTGELFF
TRBV5-4	TRBJ2-1	TRBD2	-	TGTGCCAGCAGCTCACATCGGGTAGCGGGGGGATACAATGAGCAGTTCTTC	CASSSHRVAGGYNEQFF
TRBV24-1	TRBJ2-1	-	few	TGTGCCACCAGTGTTTCATCAGCGGACTCCTACAATGAGCAGTTCTTC	CATSVSSADSYNEQFF
TRBV19	TRBJ1-2	TRBD1	-	TGTGCCAGTAGTATACAGGGGGTAGCTGGCTACACCTTC	CASSIQGVAGYTF
TRBV19	TRBJ1-1	-	-	TGTGCCAGTAGTATAGGGGGGACAATCAACACTGAAGCTTTCTTT	CASSIGGTINTEAFF
TRBV11-2	TRBJ2-5	TRBD2	once	TGTGCCAGCACGACGGGGGGGCTAGGGACCCAGTACTTC	CASTTGGLGTQYF
TRBV2	TRBJ1-2	TRBD1	-	TGTGCCAGCAGTAGGGACAGGGCGGGTAATGGAGGCTACACCTTC	CASSRDRAGNGGYTF
TRBV5-4	TRBJ1-2	-	-	TGTGCCGTACGGGACACCAATTACCAACGAGCTAACTATGGCTACACCTTC	CAVRDTNYQRANYGYTF
TRBV9	TRBJ2-1	-	-	TGTGCCAGCAGCGTACGCCCCAGGGTGGAAGGTGAGCAGTTCTTC	CASSVRPRVEGEQFF
TRBV7-3	TRBJ2-1	-	-	TGTGCCAGCAGCTCCCACCTGTCCGAGTACAATGAGCAGTTCTTC	CASSSHLSEYNEQFF
TRBV19	TRBJ2-7	-	-	TGTGCCACACAGGGACGCTCCTACGAGCAGTACTTC	CATQGRSYEQYF
TRBV7-3	TRBJ2-1	-	-	TGTGCCAGCAGCACAGCGGGCAACAAGCAGTTCTTC	CASSTAGNKQFF
TRBV24-1	TRBJ1-2	-	-	TGTGCCACCAGTGATTCCCCAGGGGGCTACACCTTC	CATSDSPGGYTF